This TCR beta chain was sequenced in a study of response to subunit inactivated influenza vaccine. Findings and caveats of the study: Few new T cells, the authors suggested, are recruited by each seasonal influenza vaccination.

Ten or more counts support this clonotype. What it recognizes is unknown. TCRdb reprocessed the RT-PCR reads via MiXCR and lists one record per CDR3 protein. The table includes about 580,000 distinct CDR3 sequences, around 15% detected once. The CDR3 length is 14 residues. With 6 bases removed from V and 0 bases from J, the gap between germline ends came to 11 bases. Per the germline V gene, CDR1 is LGHDT and CDR2 is YNNKEL (reference sequence). The chain joins TRBV3-1 to TRBJ1-1; no firm D call. The sequencing here drew on PBMCs from blood, taken 11 to 12 days after vaccination. The source of this sequence is a man aged 50-60 years who received an inactivated influenza vaccine. Written as DNA, the CDR3 is TGTGCCAGCAGTCCCGGGAATATGAACACTGAAGCTTTCTTT. As protein: CASSPGNMNTEAFF. Drawing the rest from reference TRBV3-1 and TRBJ1-1, the complete variable domain is DTAVSQTPKYLVTQMGNDKSIKCEQNLGHDTMYWYKQDSKKFLKIMFSYNNKELIINETVPNRFSPKSPDKAHLNLHINSLELGDSAVYFCASSPGNMNTEAFFGQGTRLTVV.